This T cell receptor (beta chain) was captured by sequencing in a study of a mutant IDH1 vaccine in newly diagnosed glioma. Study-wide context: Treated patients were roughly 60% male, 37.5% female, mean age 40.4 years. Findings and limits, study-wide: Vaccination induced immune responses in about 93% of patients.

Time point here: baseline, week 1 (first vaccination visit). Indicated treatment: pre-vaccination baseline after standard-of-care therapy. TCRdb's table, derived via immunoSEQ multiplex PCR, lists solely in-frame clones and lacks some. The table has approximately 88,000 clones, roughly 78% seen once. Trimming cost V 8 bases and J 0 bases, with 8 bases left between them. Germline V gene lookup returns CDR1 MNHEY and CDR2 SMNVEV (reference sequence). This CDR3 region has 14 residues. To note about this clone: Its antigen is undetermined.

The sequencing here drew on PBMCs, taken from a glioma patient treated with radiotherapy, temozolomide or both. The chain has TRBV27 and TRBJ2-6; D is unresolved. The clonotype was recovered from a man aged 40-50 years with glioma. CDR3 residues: CASGHSSGANVLTF. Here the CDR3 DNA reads TGTGCCAGCGGGCACAGCTCTGGGGCCAACGTCCTGACTTTC. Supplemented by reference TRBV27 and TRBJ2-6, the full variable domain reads EAQVTQNPRYLITVTGKKLTVTCSQNMNHEYMSWYRQDPGLGLRQIYYSMNVEVTDKGDVPEGYKVSRKEKRNFPLILESPSPNQTSLYFCASGHSSGANVLTFGAGSRLTVL.